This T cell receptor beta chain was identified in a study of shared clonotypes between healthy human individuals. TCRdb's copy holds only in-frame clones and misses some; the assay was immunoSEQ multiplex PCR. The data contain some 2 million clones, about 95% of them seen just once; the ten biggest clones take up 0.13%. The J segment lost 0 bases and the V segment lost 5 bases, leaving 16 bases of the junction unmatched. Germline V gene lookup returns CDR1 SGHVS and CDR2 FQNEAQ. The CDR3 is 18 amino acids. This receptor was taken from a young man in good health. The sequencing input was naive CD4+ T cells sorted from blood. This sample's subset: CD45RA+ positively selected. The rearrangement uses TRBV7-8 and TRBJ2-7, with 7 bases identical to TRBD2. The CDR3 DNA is TGTGCCAGCAGCCCACGACTAGTAACGGGAGGCATCTCCTACGAGCAGTACTTC. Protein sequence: CASSPRLVTGGISYEQYF.